Sequencing of this TCR beta chain was carried out in a study of immune evolution from preneoplasia to lung adenocarcinoma. This CDR3 is 13 amino acids long. The V gene lost 2 bases and the J gene lost 9 bases, with 13 bases spanning the gap. CDR1 and CDR2 from the germline V gene are MNHEY and SVGAGI. Clones were read by immunoSEQ multiplex PCR, and TCRdb kept only the in-frame ones, dropping some. The table includes about 26,000 clones, approximately 74% detected once. Patient tissue came from resections in Japan or China, 2014–2017. This TCR came from a person aged 55 to 69 with invasive lung adenocarcinoma. Some clones in this sample may be carry-over from other donors' samples. V and J are TRBV6-5 and TRBJ2-5; maybe TRBD1 (5 bases). Sequencing was performed on FFPE invasive lung adenocarcinoma tissue. The CDR3 DNA sequence: TGTGCCAGCAGTTACCAATCTTCCAGGGCCCAGTACTTC. Amino acid sequence: CASSYQSSRAQYF.